These 8 T cell receptor beta chains were all obtained from the same sample, sequenced in a study of T cell repertoires in cytomegalovirus infection. These receptors' targets are unknown. A single record per CDR3 protein comes from TCRdb applying MiXCR to the reads. The data hold 26,000 or so distinct CDR3 sequences, with under 20% observed a single time. The sequences come from CD8+ T cells from cultured PBMCs, collected from culture after CMV antigen stimulation. The receptor source for this set is a human donor in good health (CMV status not recorded). Some clones in this sample may be carry-over from other donors' samples.

V usage is TRBV3-1 and J usage is TRBJ1-6; no firm D call. This CDR3 comprises 18 residues. The ends were cut back, 2 bases at V and 0 bases at J, with 14 bases in the middle. Germline V CDR1 and CDR2: LGHDT, YNNKEL (reference sequence). In DNA, the CDR3 is TGTGCCAGCAGCCAAAGTTTTGGGGAGGGCTCCTATAATTCACCCCTCCACTTT. It yields the protein CASSQSFGEGSYNSPLHF. Looking up the rest from reference TRBV3-1 and TRBJ1-6 gives the full variable domain: DTAVSQTPKYLVTQMGNDKSIKCEQNLGHDTMYWYKQDSKKFLKIMFSYNNKELIINETVPNRFSPKSPDKAHLNLHINSLELGDSAVYFCASSQSFGEGSYNSPLHFGNGTRLTVT.

A few counts support this clonotype. The chain joins TRBV6-5 to TRBJ2-5, with a weak D call TRBD1 (5 bases). Per germline, CDR1 MNHEY and CDR2 SVGAGI. This CDR3 has 14 amino acids. V lost 0 bases and J 11 bases, leaving 16 bases between the germline ends. CDR3 loop: CASSYSDDPGAQYF. In DNA form, the CDR3 reads TGTGCCAGCAGTTACTCGGACGACCCTGGGGCACAGTACTTC.

This clonotype turned up a few times. The chain joins TRBV19 to TRBJ2-7, with 12 bases fitting TRBD2. The CDR3 loop spans 19 amino acids. V lost 5 bases to trimming and J lost 1 base; unmatched junction nucleotides: 15. CDR1 and CDR2 from the germline V gene are LNHDA and SQIVND (reference sequence). In DNA, the CDR3 is TGTGCCAGTAGTGTAACGATGCGACTAGCGGGAGAGGTTTCCTACGAGCAGTACTTC. This encodes CASSVTMRLAGEVSYEQYF.

This clonotype was observed a handful of times. This chain uses TRBV10-3 with TRBJ2-1; TRBD2 aligns across 9 bases. The CDR3 has 16 residues. In germline, CDR1 is ENHRY, CDR2 SYGVKD. After removal of 6 bases from V and 11 bases from J, the junction contained 17 bases not matched to a gene. The DNA for the CDR3 is TGTGCCATCAGCTCCTTAGCGGGAGTAGGGGAAATGAAGCAGTTCTTC. Protein: CAISSLAGVGEMKQFF.

The genes are TRBV19 and TRBJ2-1; weak D call: TRBD2 (5 bases). The V and J ends lost 3 bases and 7 bases respectively, with 10 bases between them. The length of the CDR3 is 13 residues. The V gene's germline CDR1 is LNHDA and CDR2 SQIVND (reference sequence). CDR3: CASSITSANEQFF. DNA of the CDR3: TGTGCCAGTAGTATTACTAGTGCTAATGAGCAGTTCTTC.

In this sample, this clonotype turned up many times. The chain employs TRBV24-1 and TRBJ2-1; D is unresolved. The V gene's germline CDR1 is KGHDR and CDR2 SFDVKD. CDR3 length: 14 residues. The germline V and J ends were trimmed by 0 bases and 6 bases, with 8 bases remaining between them. The CDR3 reads CATSDLRWGNEQFF. The DNA of the CDR3 is TGTGCCACCAGTGATTTGCGATGGGGCAATGAGCAGTTCTTC.

The genes are TRBV4-1 and TRBJ2-7; D might be TRBD2 (5 bases). This CDR3 contains 14 residues. V was cut by 2 bases and J by 3 bases, with 11 bases left in between. CDR1 and CDR2 (germline): MGHRA, YSYEKL. The CDR3 here is CASSQWYGDYEQYF. The CDR3 nucleotides read TGCGCCAGCAGCCAATGGTACGGGGACTACGAGCAGTACTTC.

The table lists this clonotype with a few counts. The genes are TRBV28 and TRBJ2-1; 8 positions agree with TRBD2. Germline V gene sequence: CDR1 MDHEN, CDR2 SYDVKM. V was pared by 6 bases and J by 5 bases, with 18 bases of the junction left unmatched. This CDR3 contains 18 residues. CDR3 nucleotide sequence: TGTGCCAGCAGCCTTATCGATCGCGGGACTAGATCTAACAATGAGCAGTTCTTC. It specifies CASSLIDRGTRSNNEQFF.